This record looks at one TCR beta chain sequence and its context. What it recognizes is unknown. The data originate from a study of cytomegalovirus exposure and HLA in healthy donors. Whereas donors were nominally healthy upon sampling, unrecorded immune exposures were probable. PCR amplification relied on 60 Vbeta primers (plus 13 Jbeta primers). Sequencing used immunoSEQ multiplex PCR; TCRdb keeps in-frame clones, though not all of them. This table holds about 98,000 clones, under 75% found once. The CDR3 is 13 amino acids. Losses at the gene ends were 4 bases for V and 5 bases for J; bases not matched to a gene: 4. CDR1 SQVTM and CDR2 ANQGSEA come from the germline V gene. Study-wide results and limits: Most TCR sequences were seen very rarely across donors, but some public TCRs occurred in many. In an earlier analysis, productive rearrangement rates for most beta V segments clustered near 87% or 30%.

The chain joins TRBV29-1 to TRBJ2-5, with 10 bases lining up with TRBD2. This clonotype originated in a female donor in good health and CMV-seronegative. Material for sequencing was PBMCs. The CDR3 here is CSVVVSGRETQYF. The CDR3 DNA reads as TGCAGCGTTGTTGTTAGCGGGAGGGAGACCCAGTACTTC.